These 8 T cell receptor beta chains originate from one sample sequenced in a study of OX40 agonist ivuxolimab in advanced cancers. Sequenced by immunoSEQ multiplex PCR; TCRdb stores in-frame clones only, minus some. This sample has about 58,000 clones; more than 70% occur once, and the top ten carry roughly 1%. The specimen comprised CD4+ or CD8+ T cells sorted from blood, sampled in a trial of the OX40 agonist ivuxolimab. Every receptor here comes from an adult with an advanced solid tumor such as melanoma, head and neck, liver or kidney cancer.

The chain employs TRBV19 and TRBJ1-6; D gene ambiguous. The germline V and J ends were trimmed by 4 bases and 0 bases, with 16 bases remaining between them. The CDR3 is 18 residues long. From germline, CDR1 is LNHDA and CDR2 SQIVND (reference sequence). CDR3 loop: CASSKAGITSSYNSPLHF. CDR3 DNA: TGTGCCAGTAGTAAGGCCGGGATCACAAGCTCCTATAATTCACCCCTCCACTTT.

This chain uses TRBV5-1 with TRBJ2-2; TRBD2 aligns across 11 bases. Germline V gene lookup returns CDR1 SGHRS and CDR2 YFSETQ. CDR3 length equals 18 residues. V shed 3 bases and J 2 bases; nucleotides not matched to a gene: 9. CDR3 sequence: CASSYASGGRINTGELFF. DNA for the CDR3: TGCGCCAGCAGCTATGCTAGCGGGGGGCGAATAAACACCGGGGAGCTGTTTTTT.

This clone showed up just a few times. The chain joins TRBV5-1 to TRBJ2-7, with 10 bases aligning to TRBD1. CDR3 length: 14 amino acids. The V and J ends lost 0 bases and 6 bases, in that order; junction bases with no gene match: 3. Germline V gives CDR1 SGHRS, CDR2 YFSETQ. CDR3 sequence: CASSLGDRGGEQYF. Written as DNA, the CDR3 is TGCGCCAGCAGCTTGGGGGACAGGGGAGGCGAGCAGTACTTC.

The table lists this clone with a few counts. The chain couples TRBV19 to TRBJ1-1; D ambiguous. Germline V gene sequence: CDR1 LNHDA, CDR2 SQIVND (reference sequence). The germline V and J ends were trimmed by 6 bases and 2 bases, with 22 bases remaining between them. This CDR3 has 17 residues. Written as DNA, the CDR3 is TGTGCCAGTAGCGATATCGGGAGAGGACGGGAAAACACTGAAGCTTTCTTT. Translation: CASSDIGRGRENTEAFF. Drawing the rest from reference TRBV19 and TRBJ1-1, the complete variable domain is DGGITQSPKYLFRKEGQNVTLSCEQNLNHDAMYWYRQDPGQGLRLIYYSQIVNDFQKGDIAEGYSVSREKKESFPLTVTSAQKNPTAFYLCASSDIGRGRENTEAFFGQGTRLTVV.

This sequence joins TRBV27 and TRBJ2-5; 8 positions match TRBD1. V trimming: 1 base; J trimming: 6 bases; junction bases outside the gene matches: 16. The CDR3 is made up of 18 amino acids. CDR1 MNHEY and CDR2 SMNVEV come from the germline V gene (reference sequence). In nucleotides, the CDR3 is TGTGCCAGCAGTTTATTCGGACCGGGACAGGCCAGAGAGAAGACCCAGTACTTC. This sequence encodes CASSLFGPGQAREKTQYF.

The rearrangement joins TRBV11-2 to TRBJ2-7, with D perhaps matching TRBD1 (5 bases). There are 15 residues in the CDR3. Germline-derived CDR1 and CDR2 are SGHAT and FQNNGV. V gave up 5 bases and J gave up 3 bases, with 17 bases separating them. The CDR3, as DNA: TGTGCCAGCAGCCTACTTCCAGGGCCGAACTACGAGCAGTACTTC. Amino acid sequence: CASSLLPGPNYEQYF.

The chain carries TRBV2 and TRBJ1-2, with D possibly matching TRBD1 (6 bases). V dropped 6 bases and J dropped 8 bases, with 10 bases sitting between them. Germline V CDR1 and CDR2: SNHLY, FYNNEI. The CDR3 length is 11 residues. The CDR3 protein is CASRTTGGYTF. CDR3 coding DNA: TGTGCCAGCAGGACGACAGGAGGCTACACCTTC.

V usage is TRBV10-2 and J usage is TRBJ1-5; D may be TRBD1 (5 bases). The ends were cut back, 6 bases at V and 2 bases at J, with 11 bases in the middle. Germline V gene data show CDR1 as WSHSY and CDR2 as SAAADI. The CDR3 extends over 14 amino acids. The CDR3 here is CASRPQGGNQPQHF. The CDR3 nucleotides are TGCGCCAGCAGGCCTCAGGGTGGCAATCAGCCCCAGCATTTT.